What follows are 3 T cell receptor beta chains derived from one specimen sequenced in a study of identical twins. TCRdb recomputed calls from the 5' RACE reads with MiXCR, one row per CDR3 protein. The table shows 690,000 or so distinct CDR3 sequences, with under 9% occurring only once. A further study also used this sample, focusing on yellow fever vaccine responses in identical twins.

Sequenced: PBMCs. The receptors shown here come from a woman in her late teens or twenties in good health.

This clonotype has a handful of counts. The chain combines TRBV6-1 with TRBJ2-7, with 7 bases identical to TRBD2. The CDR3 extends over 14 amino acids. V lost 7 bases, J lost 0 bases, and 6 bases stayed unmatched. The germline V gene encodes CDR1 MNHNS and CDR2 SASEGT. CDR3 region: CASKPSGDSYEQYF. The CDR3 bases are TGTGCCAGCAAGCCAAGCGGGGACTCCTACGAGCAGTACTTC.

This clonotype has more than one count but fewer than ten. The chain employs TRBV12-3 or TRBV12-4 and TRBJ2-3; 10 bases match TRBD1. This CDR3 has 14 residues. Losses at the gene ends were 5 bases for V and 4 bases for J; bases not matched to a gene: 3. The CDR3 nucleotides read TGTGCCAGCAGTGGGACAGGGGTTCCAGATACGCAGTATTTT. Translating gives CASSGTGVPDTQYF.

V usage is TRBV20-1 and J usage is TRBJ2-7, with 9 nucleotides matching TRBD2. Germline values: CDR1 DFQATT, CDR2 SNEGSKA (reference sequence). The CDR3 runs 14 residues. Trimming took 2 bases from V and 2 from J; bases not matched to a gene: 4. CDR3 protein: CSARIAGEAYEQYF. CDR3 coding DNA: TGCAGTGCTAGAATAGCGGGAGAGGCCTACGAGCAGTACTTC.